One and the same sample provided the 6 T cell receptor beta chains below, sequenced in a study of cytomegalovirus exposure and HLA in healthy donors. The PCR contained 60 Vbeta and 13 Jbeta primers. This table comes from immunoSEQ multiplex PCR, and its TCRdb copy is limited to in-frame clones, with some not included. The sample has fewer than 200,000 clones, approximately 80% seen once; the top ten hold over 2%. The specimen was PBMCs. The receptors shown here come from a woman in her 40s in good health and CMV-seropositive.

The chain joins TRBV7-2 to TRBJ1-2; unclear D gene. Trimming shortened V by 5 bases and J by 0 bases, and 10 bases separated the two germline ends. This CDR3 contains 14 residues. Looked up from germline, CDR1 is SGHTA and CDR2 is FQGNSA. CDR3 residues: CASSGATANYGYTF. As DNA, the CDR3 is TGTGCCAGCAGCGGAGCAACGGCTAACTATGGCTACACCTTC.

This chain joins TRBV7-9 and TRBJ1-3; possibly TRBD1 for D (5 bases). The germline CDR1 and CDR2 sequences are SEHNR and FQNEAQ (reference sequence). The CDR3 totals 15 residues. V gave up 5 bases and J gave up 0 bases, with 11 bases separating them. The CDR3 region has the DNA TGTGCCAGCAGCGCGACAGTGGCCTCTGGAAACACCATATATTTT. It encodes CASSATVASGNTIYF.

V gene TRBV5-1 combines with J gene TRBJ2-5; 7 nucleotides align to TRBD2. CDR1 and CDR2 (germline): SGHRS, YFSETQ. This CDR3 is built from 16 residues. J gave up 7 bases and V 1 base, and 13 bases lay outside the gene matches. The CDR3 spells CASSLRGSAGEGTQYF. Written as DNA, the CDR3 is TGCGCCAGCAGCTTGCGGGGTTCGGCGGGAGAGGGGACCCAGTACTTC.

The chain uses TRBV18 and TRBJ1-1, with TRBD1 as a possible D gene (6 bases). V lost 3 bases and J 5 bases, leaving 19 bases between the germline ends. The germline V gene encodes CDR1 KGHSH and CDR2 LQKENI. This CDR3 has 16 amino acids. CDR3 in amino acids: CASSPMVGAPRTEAFF. The CDR3 DNA reads as TGTGCCAGCTCACCGATGGTGGGGGCGCCGAGGACTGAAGCTTTCTTT.

The chain joins TRBV11-3 to TRBJ2-2, with D perhaps matching TRBD1 (6 bases). CDR1 and CDR2 (germline): SGHNT, YENEEA. The CDR3 runs to 15 residues. The ends were cut back, 2 bases at V and 5 bases at J, with 12 bases in the middle. CDR3 coding DNA: TGTGCCAGCAGCTTATTCCAGGGGACGACCGGGGAGCTGTTTTTT. Protein sequence: CASSLFQGTTGELFF.

This clone was seen a handful of times. The chain uses TRBV5-1 and TRBJ1-1; D is undetermined. The V gene lost 3 bases and the J gene lost 7 bases, with 16 bases spanning the gap. Germline V CDR1 and CDR2: SGHRS, YFSETQ. The CDR3 has 14 residues. This CDR3 is CASSYSRQAVEAFF. The CDR3 nucleotides read TGCGCCAGCAGCTACTCCCGGCAGGCCGTTGAAGCTTTCTTT.